A selection of T cell receptor beta chains follows, all from one sample in a study of shared T cell receptors in the human thymus. TCRdb's copy holds only in-frame clones and misses some; the assay was immunoSEQ multiplex PCR. Of over 65,000 clones detected, about 96% appear once; the ten largest clones hold around 0.03%. Material: thymocytes. These TCRs come from a human donor. Each CDR3 is given with its conserved first and last residue. A D gene is named only where the DNA matches it firmly. A row's size may be missing; if present it is once, few, many or a size class.

CDR3 DNA: TGTGCCAGCAGTTTGGTGGGCAGCCGGTCACCCCTCCACTTT
CDR3 protein: CASSLVGSRSPLHF
clone size: once
V gene: TRBV28
D gene: -
J gene: TRBJ1-6

CDR3 DNA: TGTGCCAGCGCGGAACAGGCCTACGAGCAGTACTTC
CDR3 protein: CASAEQAYEQYF
clone size: -
V gene: TRBV5-8
D gene: -
J gene: TRBJ2-7

CDR3 DNA: TGTGCCAGCAGCAAATGGGGACAGGACTATGTGACCACAGCAGATACGCAGTATTTT
CDR3 protein: CASSKWGQDYVTTADTQYF
clone size: -
V gene: TRBV21-1
D gene: -
J gene: TRBJ2-3

CDR3 DNA: TGTGCCAGCTCAGCGGCAGGGGAGACGGGAGAGACCCAGTACTTC
CDR3 protein: CASSAAGETGETQYF
clone size: -
V gene: TRBV18
D gene: -
J gene: TRBJ2-5

CDR3 DNA: TGTGCCAGCAGTTTAGCGAGCGGGGGCGTGTTTGAGCAGTTCTTC
CDR3 protein: CASSLASGGVFEQFF
clone size: -
V gene: TRBV28
D gene: TRBD2
J gene: TRBJ2-1

CDR3 DNA: TGCGCCAGCAGCCAAAGCCGCAGGGTACCCCGGGCCTACGAGCAGTACTTC
CDR3 protein: CASSQSRRVPRAYEQYF
clone size: -
V gene: TRBV4-3
D gene: -
J gene: TRBJ2-7

CDR3 DNA: TGTGCCAGCAGCGCGGGAGGGGGAGGGGATAATGAGCAGTTCTTC
CDR3 protein: CASSAGGGGDNEQFF
clone size: few
V gene: TRBV9
D gene: TRBD2
J gene: TRBJ2-1

CDR3 DNA: TGTGCCAGCAGCGCTGAGGAGGGCCAAGAGACCCAGTACTTC
CDR3 protein: CASSAEEGQETQYF
clone size: once
V gene: TRBV7-2
D gene: -
J gene: TRBJ2-5

CDR3 DNA: TGTGCTAGTGGTTTTTACCGAAGGGGCGTGAACACTGAAGCTTTCTTT
CDR3 protein: CASGFYRRGVNTEAFF
clone size: -
V gene: TRBV12-5
D gene: -
J gene: TRBJ1-1

CDR3 DNA: TGTGCCAGCAGCTTAGAACGGGGGCACAATGAGCAGTTCTTC
CDR3 protein: CASSLERGHNEQFF
clone size: -
V gene: TRBV7-2
D gene: -
J gene: TRBJ2-1

CDR3 DNA: TGCAGCGTTGAAGAGTCGGACAGGGGCTATGGCTACACCTTC
CDR3 protein: CSVEESDRGYGYTF
clone size: -
V gene: TRBV29-1
D gene: TRBD1
J gene: TRBJ1-2

CDR3 DNA: TGTGCCAGCAGCACCTCGCGGGGGAGCTCCTACAATGAGCAGTTCTTC
CDR3 protein: CASSTSRGSSYNEQFF
clone size: -
V gene: TRBV28
D gene: TRBD2
J gene: TRBJ2-1

CDR3 DNA: TGTGCCAGCAGCTCAGGGACAGGGAGCGGAATGAACACTGAAGCTTTCTTT
CDR3 protein: CASSSGTGSGMNTEAFF
clone size: -
V gene: TRBV7-8
D gene: TRBD1
J gene: TRBJ1-1

CDR3 DNA: TGTGCCATCAGTGAGTCGGGACAGGGGCCCTCCAAGGAGACCCAGTACTTC
CDR3 protein: CAISESGQGPSKETQYF
clone size: once
V gene: TRBV10-3
D gene: TRBD1
J gene: TRBJ2-5

CDR3 DNA: TGCAGTCACCAGTCGGTGACTGAAGCTTTCTTT
CDR3 protein: CSHQSVTEAFF
clone size: -
V gene: TRBV20-1
D gene: -
J gene: TRBJ1-1

CDR3 DNA: TGTGCCAGCAGCTTAAAGTCAATAATAGGGGAGTTTGATGGCTACACCTTC
CDR3 protein: CASSLKSIIGEFDGYTF
clone size: -
V gene: TRBV7-2
D gene: -
J gene: TRBJ1-2

CDR3 DNA: TGCGCCAGCAGCCAAGAACACGGATCCCAGTACTTC
CDR3 protein: CASSQEHGSQYF
clone size: -
V gene: TRBV4-1
D gene: -
J gene: TRBJ2-5

CDR3 DNA: TGTGCCAGCAGCCCTGGGATCAGCACAGATACGCAGTATTTT
CDR3 protein: CASSPGISTDTQYF
clone size: -
V gene: TRBV7-3
D gene: -
J gene: TRBJ2-3

CDR3 DNA: TGTGCCAGCAGCTCACCAGCCCGGACGGGCTGCTCCTACAATGAGCAGTTCTTC
CDR3 protein: CASSSPARTGCSYNEQFF
clone size: once
V gene: TRBV11-1
D gene: -
J gene: TRBJ2-1

CDR3 DNA: TGCGCCAGCAGCCCCCACGGAAATCAGCCCCAGCATTTT
CDR3 protein: CASSPHGNQPQHF
clone size: -
V gene: TRBV5-1
D gene: -
J gene: TRBJ1-5

CDR3 DNA: TGTGCCAGCAGTAATGGACAGGGCCGTGGCTACACCTTC
CDR3 protein: CASSNGQGRGYTF
clone size: -
V gene: TRBV25-1
D gene: TRBD1
J gene: TRBJ1-2

CDR3 DNA: TGTGCCAGCAGTTACCCCGGGACAGGGAACTCCTACGAGCAGTACTTC
CDR3 protein: CASSYPGTGNSYEQYF
clone size: -
V gene: TRBV28
D gene: TRBD1
J gene: TRBJ2-7

CDR3 DNA: TGTGCCAGCATCTTAAAGGAAAAACTGTTTTTT
CDR3 protein: CASILKEKLFF
clone size: -
V gene: TRBV6-1
D gene: -
J gene: TRBJ1-4

CDR3 DNA: TGTGCCAGCAGCTCTCCGGGACAGGGCCATTCCCTACTTTATGGCTACACCTTC
CDR3 protein: CASSSPGQGHSLLYGYTF
clone size: -
V gene: TRBV7-9
D gene: TRBD1
J gene: TRBJ1-2

CDR3 DNA: TGCGCCAGCAGCCCGGGGGGGTCCTACGAGCAGTACTTC
CDR3 protein: CASSPGGSYEQYF
clone size: -
V gene: TRBV5-1
D gene: TRBD2
J gene: TRBJ2-7

CDR3 DNA: TGTGCCAGCCATAACAGAGATGGGAACAATGAGCAGTTCTTC
CDR3 protein: CASHNRDGNNEQFF
clone size: -
V gene: TRBV25-1
D gene: -
J gene: TRBJ2-1

CDR3 DNA: TGTGCCAGCAGCCCCGCTTCGGGTAGTACAGATACGCAGTATTTT
CDR3 protein: CASSPASGSTDTQYF
clone size: -
V gene: TRBV9
D gene: -
J gene: TRBJ2-3

CDR3 DNA: TGCGCCAGCAGCCAAACCCGACAGGGGGTGTGTTATAATTCACCCCTCCACTTT
CDR3 protein: CASSQTRQGVCYNSPLHF
clone size: -
V gene: TRBV4-3
D gene: TRBD1
J gene: TRBJ1-6

CDR3 DNA: TGTGCCAGCAGGGGGGAACAGGGATCGAACACCGGGGAGCTGTTTTTT
CDR3 protein: CASRGEQGSNTGELFF
clone size: -
V gene: TRBV28
D gene: -
J gene: TRBJ2-2

CDR3 DNA: TGCGCCAGCACCCAGGATGGACGGATCTCTGGGGCCAACGTCCTGACTTTC
CDR3 protein: CASTQDGRISGANVLTF
clone size: once
V gene: TRBV5-1
D gene: -
J gene: TRBJ2-6

CDR3 DNA: TGTGCCATCAACGGACAGGGTACTTGGGATACGCAGTATTTT
CDR3 protein: CAINGQGTWDTQYF
clone size: -
V gene: TRBV10-3
D gene: TRBD1
J gene: TRBJ2-3

CDR3 DNA: TGTGCCATCCGAGACCGGGAACAAGAGACCCAGTACTTC
CDR3 protein: CAIRDREQETQYF
clone size: -
V gene: TRBV10-3
D gene: -
J gene: TRBJ2-5

CDR3 DNA: TGCGCCAGCAGCCACGGATGGGGGTGGAACGTCTACGAGCAGTACTTC
CDR3 protein: CASSHGWGWNVYEQYF
clone size: -
V gene: TRBV4-3
D gene: -
J gene: TRBJ2-7

CDR3 DNA: TGTGCCAGCACCAGTAGGGAACCGAACACCGGGGAGCTGTTTTTT
CDR3 protein: CASTSREPNTGELFF
clone size: once
V gene: TRBV7-8
D gene: -
J gene: TRBJ2-2

CDR3 DNA: TGTGCCTGGCTCCTAACAGATACGCGGTATTTT
CDR3 protein: CAWLLTDTRYF
clone size: -
V gene: TRBV30
D gene: -
J gene: TRBJ2-3

CDR3 DNA: TGTGCCAGCAGCCCGGGACTAGCGGGGGGGAGACTCACAGATACGCAGTATTTT
CDR3 protein: CASSPGLAGGRLTDTQYF
clone size: -
V gene: TRBV11-3
D gene: TRBD2
J gene: TRBJ2-3

CDR3 DNA: TGTGCCAGCAGCCACCCCAATGGGGGTAGCGGGGGGAGCACAGATACGCAGTATTTT
CDR3 protein: CASSHPNGGSGGSTDTQYF
clone size: -
V gene: TRBV9
D gene: TRBD2
J gene: TRBJ2-3

CDR3 DNA: TGTGCCAGCAGCCACAACTCTGGAAACACCATATATTTT
CDR3 protein: CASSHNSGNTIYF
clone size: -
V gene: TRBV7-9
D gene: -
J gene: TRBJ1-3

CDR3 DNA: TGTGCCAGCAGCTCGGGACACCCGTACTCTGGAAACACCATATATTTT
CDR3 protein: CASSSGHPYSGNTIYF
clone size: -
V gene: TRBV7-2
D gene: -
J gene: TRBJ1-3

CDR3 DNA: TGTGCCAGCAGCCAAGATCGCCCTTTCCGAAACACCGGGGAGCTGTTTTTT
CDR3 protein: CASSQDRPFRNTGELFF
clone size: -
V gene: TRBV4-2
D gene: -
J gene: TRBJ2-2